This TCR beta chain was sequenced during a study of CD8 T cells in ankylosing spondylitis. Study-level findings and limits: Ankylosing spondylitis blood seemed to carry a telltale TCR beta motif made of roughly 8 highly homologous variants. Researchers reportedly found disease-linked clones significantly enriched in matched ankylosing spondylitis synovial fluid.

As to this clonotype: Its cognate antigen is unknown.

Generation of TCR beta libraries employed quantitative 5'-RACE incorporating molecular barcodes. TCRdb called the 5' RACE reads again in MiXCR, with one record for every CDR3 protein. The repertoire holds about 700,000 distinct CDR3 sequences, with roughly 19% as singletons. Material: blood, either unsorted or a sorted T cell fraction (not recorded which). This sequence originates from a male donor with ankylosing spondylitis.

The CDR3 reads CATGRGSEQFF. The CDR3 DNA reads TGTGCCACCGGGCGTGGTAGTGAGCAGTTCTTC. The rearrangement links TRBV2 to TRBJ2-1; unclear D gene. Between the trimmed V and J ends, which lost 10 bases and 9 bases, there was a span of 13 bases. This CDR3 region has 11 residues. Germline CDR1 reads SNHLY; CDR2 reads FYNNEI. The full variable domain, its missing parts supplied by reference TRBV2 and TRBJ2-1, is EPEVTQTPSHQVTQMGQEVILRCVPISNHLYFYWYRQILGQKVEFLVSFYNNEISEKSEIFDDQFSVERPDGSNFTLKIRSTKLEDSAMYFCATGRGSEQFFGPGTRLTVL.